Shown below are 7 T cell receptor beta chains from a single sample sequenced in a study of CD8 T cells in ankylosing spondylitis. Study outcomes and limitations: A TCR beta motif of 7 or 8 highly homologous variants appeared characteristic of ankylosing spondylitis blood.

Which antigens these TCRs recognize remains unknown. TCRdb analysed the 5' RACE reads with MiXCR anew, one entry per CDR3 protein. The sample holds about 460,000 distinct CDR3 sequences; about 5% are singletons and the top ten take under 4.5%. Sequenced input: blood, either unsorted or a sorted T cell fraction (not recorded which). The receptors come from a male donor with ankylosing spondylitis.

Many counts were recorded for this clonotype. The rearrangement links TRBV28 to TRBJ2-7, with unresolved D. This CDR3 spans 14 amino acids. The germline CDR1 and CDR2 sequences are MDHEN and SYDVKM. Trimming took off 5 bases at V and 2 bases at J, with 13 bases between the two ends. The DNA for the CDR3 is TGTGCCAGCAGTCTCCCCGGGCTAGCCTACGAGCAGTACTTC. It codes for CASSLPGLAYEQYF.

Ten or more counts support this clonotype. CDR3 in DNA: TGTGCCAGCAGCCTAGTCCTAAGGGGGCGCCTTGGAAACACCATATATTTT. Its protein product is CASSLVLRGRLGNTIYF. The gene calls are TRBV6-1 and TRBJ1-3, with 7 bases matching TRBD1. The CDR3 totals 17 residues. Germline V gene data show CDR1 as MNHNS and CDR2 as SASEGT. V lost 6 bases to trimming and J lost 3 bases; unmatched junction nucleotides: 14.

Many counts were recorded for this clonotype. The rearrangement uses TRBV12-3 or TRBV12-4 and TRBJ1-1; D ambiguous. Trimming took off 5 bases at V and 4 bases at J, with 11 bases between the two ends. The CDR3 is 13 amino acids. The CDR3 is CASSLYLGTEAFF. Written as DNA, the CDR3 is TGTGCCAGCAGTCTCTACCTTGGCACTGAAGCTTTCTTT.

This sequence joins TRBV10-3 and TRBJ1-1; no clear D gene. The CDR3 contains 15 residues. With 6 bases removed from V and 1 base from J, the gap between germline ends came to 15 bases. Germline values: CDR1 ENHRY, CDR2 SYGVKD. CDR3 protein: CAIREPRTANTEAFF. CDR3 nucleotides: TGTGCCATCAGGGAGCCTAGGACGGCGAACACTGAAGCTTTCTTT.

This clonotype came up many times. V gene TRBV7-2 combines with J gene TRBJ1-2, with a possible D match to TRBD1 (5 bases). Deletions cut 2 bases from V and 0 bases from J, with 10 bases between. CDR1 is SGHTA and CDR2 is FQGNSA in the germline V gene. This CDR3 has 15 residues. CDR3 sequence reads: CASSLSGLSNYGYTF. CDR3 nucleotide sequence: TGTGCCAGCAGCTTATCGGGGCTTTCTAACTATGGCTACACCTTC.

This clonotype was observed many times. V gene TRBV6-5 combines with J gene TRBJ2-1; D not certain. This CDR3 comprises 12 residues. V lost 6 bases and J lost 6, with 9 bases in between. Germline V CDR1 and CDR2: MNHEY, SVGAGI. The CDR3 DNA follows: TGTGCCAGCAGCCTGGACGGCAATGAGCAGTTCTTC. Protein: CASSLDGNEQFF.

This chain uses TRBV30 with TRBJ2-7; 9 bases are a match to TRBD1. V shed 2 bases, J shed 5 bases, and the junction held 4 bases outside the gene matches. The CDR3 sequence is 13 residues long. Germline V gene lookup returns CDR1 GTSNPN and CDR2 SVGIG (reference sequence). The DNA of the CDR3 is TGTGCCTGGAGTCCTACAGGGGGCGACGAGCAGTACTTC. Residues: CAWSPTGGDEQYF.